A selection of T cell receptor beta chains follows, all from one sample in a study of blood T cell repertoires in COVID-19. Data came from immunoSEQ multiplex PCR; TCRdb stores just in-frame clones and leaves some out. Of about 83,000 clones in the sample, around nine tenths were seen once. Sequencing used peripheral blood. These receptors all stem from a woman of 80 years or more with active or convalescent COVID-19. The CDR3 runs from the conserved cysteine through the conserved F or W. D genes are given only for firm matches. Expanded clones get a size class; other rows say once, few or many, or leave the size out.

v_call	j_call	clone_size	d_call	cdr3_nt	cdr3_aa
TRBV28	TRBJ1-5	NA	NA	TGTGCCAGCAGTTTCGGCGGAACGCCCCAGCATTTT	CASSFGGTPQHF
TRBV21-1	TRBJ2-5	NA	NA	TGTGCCAGCAGCACCCGTCCGGGACAGGTTCTTTCTGGGGAAGAGACCCAGTACTTC	CASSTRPGQVLSGEETQYF
TRBV27	TRBJ2-7	NA	TRBD2	TGTGCCAGCAGTTCTAGCGGGACCGCGTCGTTCTACGAGCAGTACTTC	CASSSSGTASFYEQYF
TRBV9	TRBJ1-1	NA	NA	TGTGCCAGCAGCGTAGATCGGGGGGGCCCTTCGAACACTGAAGCTTTCTTT	CASSVDRGGPSNTEAFF
TRBV20-1	TRBJ1-2	NA	TRBD1	TGCAGTGCATCGACAGGGGGAGGCTACACCTTC	CSASTGGGYTF
TRBV9	TRBJ2-1	once	NA	TGTGCCAGCAGTTCGGTCCAGGGTAGGGCCAATGAGCAGTTCTTC	CASSSVQGRANEQFF
TRBV19	TRBJ2-1	NA	TRBD2	TGTGCCAGTACCCAAGCGGGGAGGTCCTACAATGAGCAGTTCTTC	CASTQAGRSYNEQFF
TRBV7-9	TRBJ2-7	NA	NA	TGTGCCAGCAGCCTCACGGAGGGGATACCCTACGAGCAGTACTTC	CASSLTEGIPYEQYF
TRBV28	TRBJ2-7	NA	TRBD1	TGTGCCAGCAGTCGGGACAGTCCGTACGAGCAGTACTTC	CASSRDSPYEQYF
TRBV30	TRBJ1-3	few	TRBD1	TGTGCCTGGAGCCACCGGGACAGGGTGGGAAACACCATATATTTT	CAWSHRDRVGNTIYF
TRBV7-9	TRBJ1-2	NA	TRBD1	TGTGCCAGCAGCTTAGGACCCGGGACAGGGGATGGCTACACCTTC	CASSLGPGTGDGYTF
TRBV11-2	TRBJ2-7	NA	TRBD2	TGTGCCAGCAGCTCCCGCGGCGGGGGGGAATCCGAGCAGTACTTC	CASSSRGGGESEQYF
TRBV21-1	TRBJ2-1	NA	NA	TGTGCCAGCAGCAAAGCCCGGGAAGTTCGTCTCAATGAGCAGTTCTTC	CASSKAREVRLNEQFF
TRBV18	TRBJ1-2	NA	NA	TGTGCCAGCTCACCAACAGGGAACTATGGCTACACCTTC	CASSPTGNYGYTF
TRBV6-2/TRBV6-3	TRBJ2-3	NA	NA	TGTGCCAGCAGTTACCCAACAGGGCTTTGGACGCAGTATTTT	CASSYPTGLWTQYF
TRBV5-1	TRBJ2-1	NA	TRBD1	TGCGCCAGCAGCCCGGGGGACAGGACTTTTCTATCCTACAATGAGCAGTTCTTC	CASSPGDRTFLSYNEQFF
TRBV7-2	TRBJ2-1	NA	TRBD1	TGTGCCAGCAGCTCGGGACAGGGGGTGTACAATGAGCAGTTCTTC	CASSSGQGVYNEQFF
TRBV20-1	TRBJ2-1	NA	NA	TGCAGTGCTCACCGGGGGAATGAGCAGTTCTTC	CSAHRGNEQFF
TRBV5-1	TRBJ1-1	once	TRBD1	TGCGCCAGCAGCTTGCGGAGACAGGGCGGGACTGAAGCTTTCTTT	CASSLRRQGGTEAFF
TRBV18	TRBJ2-1	once	NA	TGTGCCAGCTCACCAAACAGGGAGAAGAATGAGCAGTTCTTC	CASSPNREKNEQFF
TRBV9	TRBJ2-3	NA	NA	TGTGCCAGCAGCGTCGAGTCAGATACGCAGTATTTT	CASSVESDTQYF
TRBV19	TRBJ1-2	NA	NA	TGTGCCAGTAGTATAGAAACAACCTATGGCTACACCTTC	CASSIETTYGYTF
TRBV6-5	TRBJ2-1	NA	TRBD1	TGTGCCAGCAGTCACAGGGGGCTGATTGACAATGAGCAGTTCTTC	CASSHRGLIDNEQFF
TRBV18	TRBJ2-4	NA	TRBD1	TGTGCCAGCTCAGGACAGGGGACCATTCAGTACTTC	CASSGQGTIQYF
TRBV27	TRBJ1-2	NA	TRBD1	TGTGCCAGCAGTTTGGGGACAGACTATGGCTACACCTTC	CASSLGTDYGYTF
TRBV12-3/TRBV12-4	TRBJ2-2	NA	NA	TGTGCCAGCAGACAGGGAAGCACCGGGGAGCTGTTTTTT	CASRQGSTGELFF
TRBV4-2	TRBJ2-7	NA	TRBD1	TGTGCCAGCAGCCACCGACAGGGGGCAGGGTACGAGCAGTACTTC	CASSHRQGAGYEQYF
TRBV3-1/TRBV3-2	TRBJ1-6	NA	NA	TGTGCCAGCAGCACCCGACAGACGTATAATTCACCCCTCCACTTT	CASSTRQTYNSPLHF
TRBV2	TRBJ1-1	few	TRBD1	TGTGCCAGCAGGAGGACAGGGGCGGACACTGAAGCTTTCTTT	CASRRTGADTEAFF
TRBV14	TRBJ2-5	NA	NA	TGTGCCAGCAGCCAATCCCAGGCCGGGGCCCAGTACTTC	CASSQSQAGAQYF
TRBV5-1	TRBJ2-3	NA	TRBD2	TGCGCCAGCAGCCCCTGGTCCGGGGGGGCCGGAGATACGCAGTATTTT	CASSPWSGGAGDTQYF
TRBV7-3	TRBJ2-1	once	NA	TGTGCCAGCAGCCCCCCCGGGAGCGCGGGTTACAATGAGCAGTTCTTC	CASSPPGSAGYNEQFF
TRBV6-8	TRBJ2-5	NA	TRBD2	TGTGCCAGCAGTCCTCGGGGGGGGTTCTGGGAGACCCAGTACTTC	CASSPRGGFWETQYF
TRBV4-1	TRBJ2-7	NA	TRBD2	TGCGCCAGCAGCCAAGGGGGGACTAGCGGTTACGAGCAGTACTTC	CASSQGGTSGYEQYF
TRBV5-5	TRBJ1-3	NA	TRBD1	TGTGCCAGCAGCCCAGGACAGGGACTTGGAAACACCATATATTTT	CASSPGQGLGNTIYF
TRBV29-1	TRBJ1-3	NA	TRBD1	TGCAGCGTTGAAGATAACAGGGGGGCTGGAAACACCATATATTTT	CSVEDNRGAGNTIYF
TRBV4-3	TRBJ1-4	NA	NA	TGCGCCAGCAGCCAAGATACGGGGGTAGACGAAAAACTGTTTTTT	CASSQDTGVDEKLFF
TRBV28	TRBJ2-7	NA	TRBD1	TGTGCCAGCAGCCCTGACAGGGTCCGCGAGCAGTACTTC	CASSPDRVREQYF
TRBV2	TRBJ2-2	NA	TRBD1	TGTGCCAGCAGTGAAGTGCCACAGGGGGCAGACGGGGAGCTGTTTTTT	CASSEVPQGADGELFF
TRBV28	TRBJ2-5	NA	NA	TGTGCCAGCACCCAAGGCGGGGCCGGAGGAGAGACCCAGTACTTC	CASTQGGAGGETQYF
TRBV6-5	TRBJ1-5	NA	NA	TGTGCCAGCAGCCGAGATGGGTTCGACAGAGCCCAGCATTTT	CASSRDGFDRAQHF
TRBV6-5	TRBJ1-5	NA	NA	TGTGCCAGCAGGAGAAATCAGCCCCAGCATTTT	CASRRNQPQHF
TRBV7-2	TRBJ1-3	NA	NA	TGTGCCAGCAGCTTAGGGGGCTTCTCTGGAAACACCATATATTTT	CASSLGGFSGNTIYF
TRBV5-1	TRBJ2-2	NA	NA	TGCGCCAGCACATTCAACGAGGGACACGGGGAGCTGTTTTTT	CASTFNEGHGELFF
TRBV27	TRBJ1-4	NA	NA	TGTGCCAGCAGTTCCGGACGCCTGGACCGGGCCGGGAGGAATGAAAAACTGTTTTTT	CASSSGRLDRAGRNEKLFF
TRBV15	TRBJ2-7	NA	TRBD1	TGTGCCACCAGCAGAGGGAACCCAGGGGGCCCCTACGAGCAGTACTTC	CATSRGNPGGPYEQYF
TRBV7-9	TRBJ2-6	NA	NA	TGTGCCAGCAGCTTGGGACAAATCAGCTCTGGGGCCAACGTCCTGACTTTC	CASSLGQISSGANVLTF
TRBV6-5	TRBJ1-3	NA	TRBD1	TGTGCCAGCAGAGGGACAGGGGACGGAAACACCATATATTTT	CASRGTGDGNTIYF